The clone carrying this T cell receptor (beta chain) has only a few counts. Its specificity is not known. The CDR3 is 14 residues long. Between the trimmed V and J ends, which lost 5 bases and 0 bases, there was a span of 10 bases. Germline assignment: CDR1 SEHNR and CDR2 FQNEAQ (reference sequence). This specimen comes from a study of a mutant IDH1 vaccine in newly diagnosed glioma. Overall study: Commencement of vaccination occurred 4-6 weeks following radiotherapy alone, or concurrently with temozolomide cycles. Former treatment meant radiotherapy, temozolomide, or both; the majority had gotten both.

Time point described: week 11, during vaccination. It was 300 ug of mutant IDH1 20-mer peptide that made up each vaccine dose, given with topical imiquimod. Diagnosis in the donors showed new WHO grade 3 or 4 astrocytomas that were IDH1-mutant and ATRX-lost. Method: immunoSEQ multiplex PCR; TCRdb's copy keeps in-frame clones and lacks some. This sample yields around 40,000 clones, of which roughly 84% are seen a single time; about 2.2% belongs to the top ten. Overall study findings and caveats: The occurrence of vaccine-induced immune responses was seen in roughly 93% of patients.

The chain uses TRBV7-9 and TRBJ1-1; D is unresolved. This sequence was found in a man aged 35 to 55 with glioma. Sequences were derived from PBMCs, sampled from a glioma patient whose treatment included an IDH1 peptide vaccine. CDR3 sequence: CASSGGRMNTEAFF. The CDR3 DNA reads as TGTGCCAGCAGCGGCGGAAGGATGAACACTGAAGCTTTCTTT.